These T cell receptor beta chains were read from a single sample in a study of post-analysis software for immune sequencing data. TCRdb redid the calling of the PCR reads with MiXCR, one entry per CDR3 protein. The table includes hundreds of thousands of distinct CDR3 sequences, approximately 30% detected once. The sequenced sample consisted of blood. All receptors derive from a girl under 18 with multiple sclerosis. Both conserved end residues are trimmed from each CDR3.

ASSYSVQRGGYMDSHNEQF TRBJ2-1 TRBV6-5
ASSQTGGSNQPQH TRBJ1-5 TRBV7-2
ASSQGLAGPTY TRBJ2-3 TRBV3-1
ASTLDYEQY TRBJ2-7 TRBV7-9
ASSLVTGKETQY - TRBV5-5
SARLEGTRGAQY TRBJ2-5 TRBV20-1
ASSPLGAPDNEQY TRBJ2-5 TRBV5-1
ASSLASGNADTQY TRBJ2-3 TRBV7-2
ASSFSQFRRVNEQF TRBJ2-1 TRBV7-8
ASRSGARHEKLF TRBJ1-4 TRBV12-3/TRBV12-4
ASSLGSGQDIYEQY TRBJ2-7 TRBV7-2
ASSHERTYNEQF TRBJ2-1 TRBV4-3
ASSQDRMLAGEQY - TRBV3-1
ASHPTGRGLNQPQH TRBJ1-5 TRBV12-3/TRBV12-4
ATSRTSPGEQY TRBJ2-5 TRBV15
ASSYGLLLNYGYT TRBJ1-2 TRBV6-2/TRBV6-3
ASSLRRYGTEAF TRBJ1-1 TRBV5-4
ASSLERFTDAQY TRBJ2-3 TRBV12-3/TRBV12-4
ASSFTKGTSYEETQY TRBJ2-5 TRBV7-9
SATELAGAYEQY TRBJ2-7 TRBV20-1
ASSLAFDRVGGETQY TRBJ2-5 TRBV7-2
AITPKTAGCTDTQY TRBJ2-3 TRBV10-3
ASSQEVTARNQPQH TRBJ1-5 TRBV4-1
ASSAGGAANEKLF TRBJ1-4 TRBV9
SAIRSVGLAADTQY TRBJ2-3 TRBV20-1
ASSPLLAGGPGGELF TRBJ2-2 TRBV6-1
SVETGTGDQPQH TRBJ1-5 TRBV29-1
ASSQARDVSSYNEQF TRBJ2-1 TRBV4-2
ASSYWGGQPQH TRBJ1-5 TRBV6-6
ATRSSEQETQY TRBJ2-5 TRBV15
AVTGGGGLRTQY TRBJ2-5 TRBV15
ASSRDRGLDQGTQY TRBJ2-5 TRBV14
ASSWGGGLETQY TRBJ2-5 TRBV27
ASKETELLSYGYT TRBJ1-2 TRBV5-1
ARGTDTDTQY TRBJ2-3 TRBV7-9
ASSPMGSRNTEAF TRBJ1-1 TRBV12-3/TRBV12-4
SARTTYYEQY TRBJ2-7 TRBV20-1
ASSHAPAGSYGYT TRBJ1-2 TRBV4-1